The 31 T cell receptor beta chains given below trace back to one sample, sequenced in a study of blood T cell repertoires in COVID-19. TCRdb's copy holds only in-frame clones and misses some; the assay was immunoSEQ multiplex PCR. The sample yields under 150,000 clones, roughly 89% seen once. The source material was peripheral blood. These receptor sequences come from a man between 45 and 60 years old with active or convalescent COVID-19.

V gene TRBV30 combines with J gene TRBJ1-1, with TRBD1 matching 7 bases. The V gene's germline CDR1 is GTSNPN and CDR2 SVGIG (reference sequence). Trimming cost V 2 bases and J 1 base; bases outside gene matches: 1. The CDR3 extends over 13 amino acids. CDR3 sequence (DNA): TGTGCCTGGAGTCGACAGGGGAACACTGAAGCTTTCTTT. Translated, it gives CAWSRQGNTEAFF.

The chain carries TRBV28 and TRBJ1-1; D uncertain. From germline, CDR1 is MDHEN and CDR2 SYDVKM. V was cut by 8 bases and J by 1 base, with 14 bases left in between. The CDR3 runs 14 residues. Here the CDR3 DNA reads TGTGCCAGCTCAAACCAACAGACGAACACTGAAGCTTTCTTT. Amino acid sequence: CASSNQQTNTEAFF.

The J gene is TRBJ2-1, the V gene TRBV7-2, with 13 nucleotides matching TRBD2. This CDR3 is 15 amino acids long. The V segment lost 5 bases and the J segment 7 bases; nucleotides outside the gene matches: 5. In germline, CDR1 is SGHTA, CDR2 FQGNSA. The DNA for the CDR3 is TGTGCCAGCAGCAGGGGACTAGCGGGGTCGAATGAGCAGTTCTTC. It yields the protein CASSRGLAGSNEQFF.

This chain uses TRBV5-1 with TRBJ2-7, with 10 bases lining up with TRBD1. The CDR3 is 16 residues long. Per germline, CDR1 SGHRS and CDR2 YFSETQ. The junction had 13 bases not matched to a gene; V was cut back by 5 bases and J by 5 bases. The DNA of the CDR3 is TGCGCCAGCAGTCGACCGAGACAGGGGGCAGGAGACGAGCAGTACTTC. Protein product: CASSRPRQGAGDEQYF.

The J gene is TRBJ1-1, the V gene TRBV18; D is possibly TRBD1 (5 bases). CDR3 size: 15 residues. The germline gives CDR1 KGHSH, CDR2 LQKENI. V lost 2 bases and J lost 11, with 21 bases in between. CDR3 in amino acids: CASSPEDSFSKTAFF. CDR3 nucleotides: TGTGCCAGCTCACCAGAAGACAGTTTCTCAAAGACGGCTTTCTTT.

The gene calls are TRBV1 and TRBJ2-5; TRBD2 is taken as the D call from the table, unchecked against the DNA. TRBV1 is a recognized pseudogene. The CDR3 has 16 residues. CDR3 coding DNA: TGCACCAGCAGCCAATCTCGCGGGGGGGATCAAGAGACCCAGTACTTC. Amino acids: CTSSQSRGGDQETQYF.

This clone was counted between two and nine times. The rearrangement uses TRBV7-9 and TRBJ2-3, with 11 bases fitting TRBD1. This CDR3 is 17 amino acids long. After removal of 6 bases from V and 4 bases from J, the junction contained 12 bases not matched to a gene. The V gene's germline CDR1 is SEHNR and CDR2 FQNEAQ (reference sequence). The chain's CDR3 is CASSRKTGQGDSDTQYF. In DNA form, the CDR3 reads TGTGCCAGCAGTCGTAAGACGGGACAGGGGGATTCAGATACGCAGTATTTT.

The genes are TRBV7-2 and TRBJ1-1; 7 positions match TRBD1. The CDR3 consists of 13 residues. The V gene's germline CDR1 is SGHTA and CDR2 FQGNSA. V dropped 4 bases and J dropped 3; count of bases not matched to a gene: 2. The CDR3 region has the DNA TGTGCCAGCAGCTCGCAGGGGGACACTGAAGCTTTCTTT. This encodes CASSSQGDTEAFF. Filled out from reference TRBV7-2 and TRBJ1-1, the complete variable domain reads GAGVSQSPSNKVTEKGKDVELRCDPISGHTALYWYRQSLGQGLEFLIYFQGNSAPDKSGLPSDRFSAERTGGSVSTLTIQRTQQEDSAVYLCASSSQGDTEAFFGQGTRLTVV.

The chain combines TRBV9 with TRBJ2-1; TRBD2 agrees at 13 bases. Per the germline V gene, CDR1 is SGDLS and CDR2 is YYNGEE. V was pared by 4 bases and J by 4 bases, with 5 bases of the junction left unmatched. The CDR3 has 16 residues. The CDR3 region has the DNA TGTGCCAGCAGCTCCCAGGGACTAGCGGGGTACAATGAGCAGTTCTTC. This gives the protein CASSSQGLAGYNEQFF. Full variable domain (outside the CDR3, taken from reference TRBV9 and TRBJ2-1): DSGVTQTPKHLITATGQRVTLRCSPRSGDLSVYWYQQSLDQGLQFLIQYYNGEERAKGNILERFSAQQFPDLHSELNLSSLELGDSALYFCASSSQGLAGYNEQFFGPGTRLTVL.

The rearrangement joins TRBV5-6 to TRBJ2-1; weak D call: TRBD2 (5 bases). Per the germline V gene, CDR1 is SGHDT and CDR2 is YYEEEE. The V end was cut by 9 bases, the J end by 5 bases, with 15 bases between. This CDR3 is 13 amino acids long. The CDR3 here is CATGSVPNNEQFF. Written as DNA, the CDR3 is TGTGCCACCGGTAGCGTCCCTAACAATGAGCAGTTCTTC.

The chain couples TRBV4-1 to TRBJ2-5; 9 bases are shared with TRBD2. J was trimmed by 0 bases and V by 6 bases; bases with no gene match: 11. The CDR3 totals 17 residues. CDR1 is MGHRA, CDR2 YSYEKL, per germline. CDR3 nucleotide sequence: TGCGCCAGCAGTCATGAGCGGGGGGCACGCCACCAAGAGACCCAGTACTTC. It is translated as CASSHERGARHQETQYF.

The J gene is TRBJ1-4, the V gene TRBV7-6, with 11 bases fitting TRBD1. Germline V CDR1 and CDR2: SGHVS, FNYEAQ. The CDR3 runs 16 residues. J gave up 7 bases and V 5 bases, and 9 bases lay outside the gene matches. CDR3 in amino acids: CASSRGQGGGAEKLFF. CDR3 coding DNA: TGTGCCAGCAGCAGGGGACAGGGGGGAGGAGCTGAAAAACTGTTTTTT.

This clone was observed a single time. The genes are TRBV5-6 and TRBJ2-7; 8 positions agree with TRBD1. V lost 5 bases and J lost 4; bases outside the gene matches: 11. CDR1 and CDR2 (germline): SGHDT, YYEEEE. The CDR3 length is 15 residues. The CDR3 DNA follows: TGTGCCAGCAGAGCTACCGGACAGGGTGGATACGAGCAGTACTTC. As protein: CASRATGQGGYEQYF.

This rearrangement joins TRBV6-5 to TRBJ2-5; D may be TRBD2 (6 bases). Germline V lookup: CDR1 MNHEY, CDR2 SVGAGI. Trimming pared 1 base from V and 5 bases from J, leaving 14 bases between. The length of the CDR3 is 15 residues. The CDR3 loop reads CASSYWSGGGETQYF. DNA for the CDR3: TGTGCCAGCAGTTACTGGTCCGGGGGTGGGGAGACCCAGTACTTC.

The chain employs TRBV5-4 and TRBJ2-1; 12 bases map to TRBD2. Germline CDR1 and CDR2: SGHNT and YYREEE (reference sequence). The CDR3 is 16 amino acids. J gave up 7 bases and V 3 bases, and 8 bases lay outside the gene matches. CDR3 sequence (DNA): TGTGCCAGCAGCTCCGGGGGGACTAGCGGGCCAAATGAGCAGTTCTTC. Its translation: CASSSGGTSGPNEQFF.

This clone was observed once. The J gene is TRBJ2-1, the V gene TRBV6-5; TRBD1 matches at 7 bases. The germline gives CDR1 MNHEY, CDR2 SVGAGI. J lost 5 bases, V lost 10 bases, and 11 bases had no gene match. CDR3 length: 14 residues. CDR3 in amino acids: CATRNRDRNNEQFF. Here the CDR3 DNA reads TGTGCCACAAGAAACCGGGACAGAAACAATGAGCAGTTCTTC.

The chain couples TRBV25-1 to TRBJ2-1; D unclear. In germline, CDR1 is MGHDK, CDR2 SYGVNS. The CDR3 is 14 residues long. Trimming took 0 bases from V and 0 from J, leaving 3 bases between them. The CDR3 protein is CASSEYGSYNEQFF. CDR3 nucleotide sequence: TGTGCCAGCAGTGAATACGGCTCCTACAATGAGCAGTTCTTC. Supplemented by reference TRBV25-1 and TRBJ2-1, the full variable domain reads EADIYQTPRYLVIGTGKKITLECSQTMGHDKMYWYQQDPGMELHLIHYSYGVNSTEKGDLSSESTVSRIRTEHFPLTLESARPSHTSQYLCASSEYGSYNEQFFGPGTRLTVL.

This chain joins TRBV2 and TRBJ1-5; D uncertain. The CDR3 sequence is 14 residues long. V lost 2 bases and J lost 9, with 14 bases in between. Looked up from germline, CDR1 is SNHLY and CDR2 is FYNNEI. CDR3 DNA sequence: TGTGCCAGCAGTGAACGGGGTCCTAGGTGGCCCCAGCATTTT. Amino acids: CASSERGPRWPQHF. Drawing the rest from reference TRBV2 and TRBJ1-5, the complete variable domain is EPEVTQTPSHQVTQMGQEVILRCVPISNHLYFYWYRQILGQKVEFLVSFYNNEISEKSEIFDDQFSVERPDGSNFTLKIRSTKLEDSAMYFCASSERGPRWPQHFGDGTRLSIL.

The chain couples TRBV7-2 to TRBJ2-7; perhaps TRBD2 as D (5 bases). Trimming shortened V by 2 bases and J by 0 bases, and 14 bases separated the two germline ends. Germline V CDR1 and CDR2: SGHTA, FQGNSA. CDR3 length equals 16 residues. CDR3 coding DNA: TGTGCCAGCAGCTTAAGGGTCACGGGGAGCTCCTACGAGCAGTACTTC. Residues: CASSLRVTGSSYEQYF.

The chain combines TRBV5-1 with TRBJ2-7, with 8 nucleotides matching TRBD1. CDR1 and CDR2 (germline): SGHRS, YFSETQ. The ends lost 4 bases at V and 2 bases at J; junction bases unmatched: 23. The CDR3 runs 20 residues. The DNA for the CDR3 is TGCGCCAGCAGCCCGAGGCCGACAGGGGATACCCCCGACTATACCTACGAGCAGTACTTC. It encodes CASSPRPTGDTPDYTYEQYF.

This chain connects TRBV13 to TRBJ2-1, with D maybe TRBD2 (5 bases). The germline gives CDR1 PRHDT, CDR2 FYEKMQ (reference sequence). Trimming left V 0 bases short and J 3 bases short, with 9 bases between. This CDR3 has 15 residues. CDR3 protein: CASSLGLAGYNEQFF. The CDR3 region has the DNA TGTGCCAGCAGCTTAGGGCTAGCCGGCTACAATGAGCAGTTCTTC. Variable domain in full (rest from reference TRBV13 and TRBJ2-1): AAGVIQSPRHLIKEKRETATLKCYPIPRHDTVYWYQQGPGQDPQFLISFYEKMQSDKGSIPDRFSAQQFSDYHSELNMSSLELGDSALYFCASSLGLAGYNEQFFGPGTRLTVL.

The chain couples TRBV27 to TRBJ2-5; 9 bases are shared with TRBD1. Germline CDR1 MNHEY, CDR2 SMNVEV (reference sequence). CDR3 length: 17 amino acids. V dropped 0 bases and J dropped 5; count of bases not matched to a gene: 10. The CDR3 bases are TGTGCCAGCAGTTTATCCACCCCGACAGGGGGTTGGGAGACCCAGTACTTC. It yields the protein CASSLSTPTGGWETQYF.

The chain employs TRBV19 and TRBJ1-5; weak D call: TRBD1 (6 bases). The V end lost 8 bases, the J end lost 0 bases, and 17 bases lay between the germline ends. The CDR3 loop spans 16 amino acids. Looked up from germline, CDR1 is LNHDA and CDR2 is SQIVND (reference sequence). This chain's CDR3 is CASVEDSLISNQPQHF. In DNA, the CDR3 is TGTGCCAGTGTGGAGGACAGTCTAATTAGCAATCAGCCCCAGCATTTT.

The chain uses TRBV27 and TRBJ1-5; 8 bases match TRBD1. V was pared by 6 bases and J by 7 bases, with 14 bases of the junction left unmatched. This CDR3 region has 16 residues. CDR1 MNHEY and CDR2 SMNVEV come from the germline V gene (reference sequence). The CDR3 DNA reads TGTGCCAGCAGCGGATTCGTGGCAGGGGGCTTCCAGCCCCAGCATTTT. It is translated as CASSGFVAGGFQPQHF.

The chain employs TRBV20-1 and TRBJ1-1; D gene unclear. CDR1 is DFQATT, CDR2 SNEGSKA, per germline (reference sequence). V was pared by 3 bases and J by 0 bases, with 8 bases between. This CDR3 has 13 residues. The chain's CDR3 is CSASLRVNTEAFF. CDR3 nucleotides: TGCAGTGCTAGTCTTCGCGTGAACACTGAAGCTTTCTTT.

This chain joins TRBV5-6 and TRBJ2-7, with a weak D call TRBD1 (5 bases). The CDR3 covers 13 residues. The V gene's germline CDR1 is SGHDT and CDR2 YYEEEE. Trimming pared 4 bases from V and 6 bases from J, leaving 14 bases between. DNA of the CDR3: TGTGCCAGCAGCCGTTATTCCACAGGCGAGCAGTACTTC. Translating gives CASSRYSTGEQYF.

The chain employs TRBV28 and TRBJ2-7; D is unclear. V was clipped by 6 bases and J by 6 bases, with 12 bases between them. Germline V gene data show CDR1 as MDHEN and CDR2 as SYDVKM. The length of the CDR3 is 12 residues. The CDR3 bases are TGTGCCAGCAGCCCCCCAGCAGGCGAGCAGTACTTC. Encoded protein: CASSPPAGEQYF.

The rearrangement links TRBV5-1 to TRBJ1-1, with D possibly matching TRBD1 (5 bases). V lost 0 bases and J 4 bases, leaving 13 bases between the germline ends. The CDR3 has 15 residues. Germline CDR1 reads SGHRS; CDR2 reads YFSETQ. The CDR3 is CASSLGRGTGTEAFF. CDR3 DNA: TGCGCCAGCAGCTTGGGGCGGGGCACGGGCACTGAAGCTTTCTTT.

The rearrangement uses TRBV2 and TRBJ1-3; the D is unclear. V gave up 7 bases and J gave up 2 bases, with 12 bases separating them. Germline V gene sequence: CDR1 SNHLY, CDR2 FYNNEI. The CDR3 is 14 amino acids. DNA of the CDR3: TGTGCCAGCACCGAGGTAGTCGCTGGAAACACCATATATTTT. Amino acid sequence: CASTEVVAGNTIYF.

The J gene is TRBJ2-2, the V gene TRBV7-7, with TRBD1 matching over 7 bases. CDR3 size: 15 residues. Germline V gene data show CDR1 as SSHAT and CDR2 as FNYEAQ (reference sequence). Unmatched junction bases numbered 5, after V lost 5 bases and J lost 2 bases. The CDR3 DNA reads TGTGCCAGCAGCATTTGGGACAGAAACACCGGGGAGCTGTTTTTT. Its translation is CASSIWDRNTGELFF.

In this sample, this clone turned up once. The CDR3 DNA reads TGTGCCAGTAGTCCAAGACAGGGGGCCGGGGAGACCCAGTACTTC. Translated: CASSPRQGAGETQYF. This rearrangement joins TRBV19 to TRBJ2-5, with 10 nucleotides matching TRBD1. Trimming removed 5 bases from V and 5 bases from J; junction bases left unmatched: 8. Germline V gene data show CDR1 as LNHDA and CDR2 as SQIVND (reference sequence). CDR3 length: 15 amino acids.